Here is one TCR beta chain with its context. The data were produced by immunoSEQ multiplex PCR, yet TCRdb's version contains in-frame clones alone and is incomplete. The table lists about 69,000 clones, approximately 84% of them singletons. This sample stems from a study of control samples from healthy donors and cancer patients. CDR1 and CDR2 from the germline V gene are MGHRA and YSYEKL. The CDR3 totals 14 residues. V shed 4 bases, J shed 7 bases, and the junction held 5 bases outside the gene matches. Sequences were obtained from PBMCs. The sequence came from a woman aged 45-60 years with lung cancer. The chain joins TRBV4-1 to TRBJ1-4; 8 bases match TRBD1. CDR3 protein: CASSPSTGAEKLFF. DNA for the CDR3: TGCGCCAGCAGCCCTTCGACAGGGGCTGAAAAACTGTTTTTT.